Listed here is a single TCR beta chain. In the original workflow: Scientists estimated how many nucleated cells there were by amplifying reference gene primers. Assay: immunoSEQ multiplex PCR; the TCRdb copy retains only in-frame clones and omits some. For V, J and clone size, that table is used; D and trimming come from the DNA. This sample has about 110,000 clones; under 90% occur once, and the top ten carry about 6.6%. The source of the sample is a study of blood T cell repertoires in COVID-19. The CDR3 extends over 17 amino acids. V gave up 0 bases and J gave up 5 bases; unmatched junction bases: 9. The germline CDR1 and CDR2 sequences are SGHRS and YFSETQ.

Sequences were obtained from peripheral blood. The sequence derives from a woman in her forties or fifties with acute or convalescent COVID-19. V and J are TRBV5-1 and TRBJ2-2, with 8 bases identical to TRBD1. Written as DNA, the CDR3 is TGCGCCAGCAGCTTGGGCGGACAGGGAAGGGGGACCGGGGAGCTGTTTTTT. Translating it yields CASSLGGQGRGTGELFF.